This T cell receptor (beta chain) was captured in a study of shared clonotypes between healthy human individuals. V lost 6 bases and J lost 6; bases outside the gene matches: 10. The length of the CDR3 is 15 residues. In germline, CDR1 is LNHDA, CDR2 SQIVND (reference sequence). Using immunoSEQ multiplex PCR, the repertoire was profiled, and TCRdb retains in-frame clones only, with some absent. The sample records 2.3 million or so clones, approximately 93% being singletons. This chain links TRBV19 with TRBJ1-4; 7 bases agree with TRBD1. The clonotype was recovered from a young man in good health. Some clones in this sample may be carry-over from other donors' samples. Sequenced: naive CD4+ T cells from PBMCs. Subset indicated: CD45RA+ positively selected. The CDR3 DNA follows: TGTGCCAGTAGGCCACGACAGGGTTCGGATGAAAAACTGTTTTTT. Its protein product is CASRPRQGSDEKLFF.